This TCR beta chain was identified in a study of shared clonotypes between healthy human individuals (dated by TCRdb to the early 2020s). Some background on the complete study: Three men and a couple of women, aged 18 to 49 years, made up the cohort. For each donor, CD4 naive and CD4 memory were each run on three plates, CD8 naive on two plates, and CD8 memory on one plate. To estimate repertoire size and how much clonotypes are shared between individuals, the study performed deep sequencing of blood TCR repertoires from roughly five healthy adults. To increase sequencing depth and limit assay-specific biases, different laboratories used diverse techniques to prepare libraries and sequence TCR repertoires. Each donor's leukapheresis produced roughly between roughly 0.85 and 9.5 billion PBMCs.

A word on this clone: Its recognized antigen is unknown. One end of the junction is discordant with germline, which a read error may explain.

Study-level results and caveats: The small number of donors limited the genetic and exposure-history diversity represented. Pairwise subsampling indicated that sequencing depth was expected to affect the degree of clonotype sharing among donors. Rarefaction of sorted-subset datasets indicated incomplete sequencing despite the large sequencing depth. Sampling was restricted to blood, and TCR repertoires in tissue are likely to differ from TCR repertoires in blood. Higher generation probabilities were observed for clonotypes shared by all four sorted-subset donors than for non-shared clonotypes. Across a few donors, 4.5% to 6.5% of naive CD4, approximately 4% of naive CD8, approximately 2.5% of memory CD4, and roughly 0.41% of memory CD8 clonotypes were shared. Naive subsets generally had larger estimated clonotype richness than memory subsets.

Donors were healthy HIV-negative adults with no recently reported acute infections or vaccinations. All donors were Caucasian adults living in Nashville, Tennessee, USA. Magnetic negative selection was used to enrich CD4+ T cells, after which naive cells were positively selected on CD45RA and the negative fraction became the memory subset. After blood collection by leukapheresis, PBMCs were isolated using Ficoll-Histopaque density gradient centrifugation and then cryopreserved in the vapor phase of liquid nitrogen. Analytical flow cytometry was used to check the purity and quantity of each magnetically sorted T cell population. Each sorted fraction had its genomic DNA isolated and then quantified by UV absorbance on a Nanodrop 2000c. TCR CDR3 regions were amplified from genomic DNA by multiplex PCR using the deep immunoSEQ assay. Extracted genomic DNA from each cell subset was distributed evenly across all wells of several immunoSEQ 96-well plates, and each plate was treated as a replicate. For sorted subsets, roughly 200 ng of genomic DNA, equivalent to roughly 30,000 T cell genomes, went into each replicate PCR. The purified libraries were quantified using a Qubit 3.0 fluorometer, sized with a Bioanalyzer 2100, and then quantified again using the KAPA Library Quantification kit. A separate single-read 150-cycle Illumina NextSeq 550 flow cell was used to sequence each immunoSEQ 96-well plate. The original pipeline was this. The immunoSEQ output contained only junctional sequences without quality scores, so filtering could not match that applied to full-length reads. To assign V/J genes and CDR3, sequences were annotated using PyIR, a Python wrapper for IgBLAST v1.9, with IMGT germline references. Any read was removed if the V/J assignment was weak (E-value above 1e-6), the CDR3 was missing, or the read contained stop codons, out-of-frame junctions, or ambiguous translated residues. V3J clonotypes were defined as sequences sharing the same inferred V gene, J gene, and CDR3 amino acid sequence. The percentage overlap between two repertoires was calculated by dividing the number of shared unique clonotypes by the size of the smaller repertoire. Three approaches were used to assess repertoire richness: RTK rarefaction, the Chao1 estimator, and Recon v2.1 estimates of unobserved clonotypes. For all TCRbeta clonotypes obtained by the gDNA method from several donors, generation probabilities were computed with OLGA. TCRdb took this table from immuneACCESS and kept in-frame rearrangements with V and J called. Such tables lack part of the clones; where checked against another copy, unresolved V genes explain under half of the gap, and the rest is unexplained. V, J and clone size reflect that table, while D and trimming were determined from the DNA. The sample data list a few hundred thousand clones, and roughly 80% of these were observed just once. The ten largest account for more than 9% of the sample.

CDR1 SGHNT and CDR2 YYREEE are derived from the germline V gene (reference sequence). Its CDR3 holds 14 amino acids, cysteine through phenylalanine. Just the 42-base CDR3 DNA is kept, in frame starting at base 1. The receptor comes from a man aged 25 to 45 in good health. Sequenced input: memory CD4+ T cells sorted from blood. The cell subset or site label, as the study defines it: CD45RA-negative fraction. The chain couples TRBV5-4 to TRBJ2-2; TRBD2 fits 8 bases in the junction. Read as DNA, the sequence is TGTACCAGCACCCTCGGGGGGGACTCCGGGGAGCTGTTTTTT. Its coded protein is CTSTLGGDSGELFF.